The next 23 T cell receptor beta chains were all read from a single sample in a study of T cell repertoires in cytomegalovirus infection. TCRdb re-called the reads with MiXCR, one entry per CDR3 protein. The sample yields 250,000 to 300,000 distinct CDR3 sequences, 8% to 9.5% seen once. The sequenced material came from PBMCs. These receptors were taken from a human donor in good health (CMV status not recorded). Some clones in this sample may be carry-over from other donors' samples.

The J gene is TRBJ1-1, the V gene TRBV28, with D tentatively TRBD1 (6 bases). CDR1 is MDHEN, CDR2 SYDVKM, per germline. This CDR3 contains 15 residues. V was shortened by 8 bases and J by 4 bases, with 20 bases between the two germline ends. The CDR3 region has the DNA TGTGCCAGCGGTAACCCCACGGGGGGCGGCACTGAAGCTTTCTTT. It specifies CASGNPTGGGTEAFF.

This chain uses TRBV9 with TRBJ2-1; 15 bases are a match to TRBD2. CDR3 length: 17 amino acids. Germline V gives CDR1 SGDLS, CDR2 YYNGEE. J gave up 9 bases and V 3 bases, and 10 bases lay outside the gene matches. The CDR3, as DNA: TGTGCCAGCAGCGCCTGGACTAGCGGGAGGGCCGGGTCTGAGCAGTTCTTC. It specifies CASSAWTSGRAGSEQFF.

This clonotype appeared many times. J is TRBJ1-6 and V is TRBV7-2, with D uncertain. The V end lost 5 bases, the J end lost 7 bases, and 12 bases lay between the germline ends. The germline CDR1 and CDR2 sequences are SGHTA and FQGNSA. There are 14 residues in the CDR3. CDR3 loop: CASSPQSGNSPLHF. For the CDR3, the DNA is TGTGCCAGCAGCCCGCAATCGGGAAATTCACCCCTCCACTTT.

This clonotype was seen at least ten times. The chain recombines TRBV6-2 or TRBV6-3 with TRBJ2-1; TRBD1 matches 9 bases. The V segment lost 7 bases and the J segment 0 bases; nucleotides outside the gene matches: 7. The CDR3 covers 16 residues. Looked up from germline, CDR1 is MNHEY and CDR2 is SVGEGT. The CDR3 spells CASMEQGAGSYNEQFF. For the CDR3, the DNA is TGTGCCAGCATGGAACAGGGGGCTGGCTCCTACAATGAGCAGTTCTTC.

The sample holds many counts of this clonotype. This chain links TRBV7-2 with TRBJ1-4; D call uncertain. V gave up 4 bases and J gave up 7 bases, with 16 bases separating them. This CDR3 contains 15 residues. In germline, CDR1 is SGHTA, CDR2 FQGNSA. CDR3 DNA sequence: TGTGCCAGCAGCTCGCGCCCCCCTGGGAGTGAAAAACTGTTTTTT. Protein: CASSSRPPGSEKLFF.

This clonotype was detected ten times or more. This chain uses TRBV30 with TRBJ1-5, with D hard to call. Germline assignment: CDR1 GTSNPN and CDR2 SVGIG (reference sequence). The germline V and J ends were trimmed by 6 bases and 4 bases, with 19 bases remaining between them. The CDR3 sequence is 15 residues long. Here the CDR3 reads CACEPAGSRNQPQHF. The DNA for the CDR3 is TGTGCCTGCGAACCGGCCGGGAGCCGAAATCAGCCCCAGCATTTT.

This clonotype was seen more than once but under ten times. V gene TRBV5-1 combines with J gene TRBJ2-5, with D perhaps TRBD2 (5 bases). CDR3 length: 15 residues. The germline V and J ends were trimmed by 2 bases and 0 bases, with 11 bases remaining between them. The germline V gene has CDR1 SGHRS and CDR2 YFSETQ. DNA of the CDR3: TGCGCCAGCAGCTTAAGCGGAGCTAACCAAGAGACCCAGTACTTC. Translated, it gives CASSLSGANQETQYF.

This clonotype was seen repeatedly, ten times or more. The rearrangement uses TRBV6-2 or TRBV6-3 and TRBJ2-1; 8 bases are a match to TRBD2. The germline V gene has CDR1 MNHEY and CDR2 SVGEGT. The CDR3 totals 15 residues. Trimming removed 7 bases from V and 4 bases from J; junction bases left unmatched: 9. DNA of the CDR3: TGTGCCAGCACCTTGGGGGCGGGGGGATACAATGAGCAGTTCTTC. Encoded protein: CASTLGAGGYNEQFF.

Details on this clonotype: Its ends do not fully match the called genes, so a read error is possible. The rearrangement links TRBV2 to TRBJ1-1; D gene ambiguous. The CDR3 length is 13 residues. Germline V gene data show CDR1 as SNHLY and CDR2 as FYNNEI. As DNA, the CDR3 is TGTGCCAGCAGCGAAGACACGGGGACTGAAGCTTTCTTT. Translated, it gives CASSEDTGTEAFF.

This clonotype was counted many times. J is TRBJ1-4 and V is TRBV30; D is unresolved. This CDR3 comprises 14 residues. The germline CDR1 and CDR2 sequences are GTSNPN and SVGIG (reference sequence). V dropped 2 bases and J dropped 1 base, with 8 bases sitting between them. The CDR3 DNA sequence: TGTGCCTGGAGTAACGGGCTAACTAATGAAAAACTGTTTTTT. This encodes CAWSNGLTNEKLFF. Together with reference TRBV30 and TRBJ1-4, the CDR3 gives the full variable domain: SQTIHQWPATLVQPVGSPLSLECTVEGTSNPNLYWYRQAAGRGLQLLFYSVGIGQISSEVPQNLSASRPQDRQFILSSKKLLLSDSGFYLCAWSNGLTNEKLFFGSGTQLSVL.

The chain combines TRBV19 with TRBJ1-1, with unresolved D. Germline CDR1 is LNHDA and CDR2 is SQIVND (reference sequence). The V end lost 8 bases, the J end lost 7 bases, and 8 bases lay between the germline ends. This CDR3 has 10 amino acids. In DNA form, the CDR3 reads TGTGCCAGTCTTGACGATGAAGCTTTCTTT. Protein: CASLDDEAFF.

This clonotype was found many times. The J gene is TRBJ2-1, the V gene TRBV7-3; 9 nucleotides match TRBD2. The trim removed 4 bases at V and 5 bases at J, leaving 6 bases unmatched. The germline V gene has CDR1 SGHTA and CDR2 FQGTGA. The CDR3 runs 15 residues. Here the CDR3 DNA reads TGTGCCAGCAGCTCCCGCGGGGGGGCTAACAATGAGCAGTTCTTC. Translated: CASSSRGGANNEQFF.

CDR3 region: CSATDSRSRNEQFF. DNA for the CDR3: TGCAGTGCTACGGACAGCAGGTCCCGGAATGAGCAGTTCTTC. The gene calls are TRBV20-1 and TRBJ2-1, with a weak D call TRBD1 (6 bases). Germline V gives CDR1 DFQATT, CDR2 SNEGSKA (reference sequence). This CDR3 is 14 amino acids long. Deletions cut 4 bases from V and 7 bases from J, with 17 bases between.

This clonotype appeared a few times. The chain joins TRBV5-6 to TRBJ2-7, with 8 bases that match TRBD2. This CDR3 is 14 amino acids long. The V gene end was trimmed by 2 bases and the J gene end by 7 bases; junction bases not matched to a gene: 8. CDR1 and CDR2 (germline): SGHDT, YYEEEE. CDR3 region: CASSFPVAGREQYF. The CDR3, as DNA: TGTGCCAGCAGCTTTCCGGTAGCGGGACGGGAGCAGTACTTC.

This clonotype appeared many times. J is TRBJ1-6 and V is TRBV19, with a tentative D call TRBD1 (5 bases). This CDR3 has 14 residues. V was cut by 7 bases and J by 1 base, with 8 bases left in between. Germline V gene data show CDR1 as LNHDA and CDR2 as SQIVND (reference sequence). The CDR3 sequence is CASTSGSYNSPLHF. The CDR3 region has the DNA TGTGCCAGTACTTCAGGGTCCTATAATTCACCCCTCCACTTT.

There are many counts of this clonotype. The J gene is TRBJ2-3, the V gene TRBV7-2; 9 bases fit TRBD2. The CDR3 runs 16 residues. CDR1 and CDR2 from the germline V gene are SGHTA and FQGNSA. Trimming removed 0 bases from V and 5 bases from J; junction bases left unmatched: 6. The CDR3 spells CASSLAAGLARDTQYF. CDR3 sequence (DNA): TGTGCCAGCAGCTTAGCAGCGGGACTAGCTAGAGATACGCAGTATTTT.

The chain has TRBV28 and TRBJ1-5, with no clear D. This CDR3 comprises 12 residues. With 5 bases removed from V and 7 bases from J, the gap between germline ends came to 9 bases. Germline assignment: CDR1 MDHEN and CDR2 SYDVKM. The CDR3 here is CASSLIKQPQHF. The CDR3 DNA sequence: TGTGCCAGCAGTCTAATAAAACAGCCCCAGCATTTT.

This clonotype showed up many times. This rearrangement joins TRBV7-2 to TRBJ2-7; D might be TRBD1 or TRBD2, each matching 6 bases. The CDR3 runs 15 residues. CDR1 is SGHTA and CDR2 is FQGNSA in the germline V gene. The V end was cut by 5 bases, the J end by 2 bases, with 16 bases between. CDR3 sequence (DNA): TGTGCCAGCAGCAAGGACCCCGGGGGCCCCTACGAGCAGTACTTC. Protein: CASSKDPGGPYEQYF.

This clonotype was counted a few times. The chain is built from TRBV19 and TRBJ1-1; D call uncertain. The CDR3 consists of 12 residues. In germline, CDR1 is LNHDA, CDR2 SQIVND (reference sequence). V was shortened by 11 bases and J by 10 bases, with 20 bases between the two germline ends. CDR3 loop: CAGSGPGRRAFF. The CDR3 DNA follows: TGTGCCGGCTCAGGACCGGGGAGGCGAGCTTTCTTT. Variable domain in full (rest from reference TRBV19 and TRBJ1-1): DGGITQSPKYLFRKEGQNVTLSCEQNLNHDAMYWYRQDPGQGLRLIYYSQIVNDFQKGDIAEGYSVSREKKESFPLTVTSAQKNPTAFYLCAGSGPGRRAFFGQGTRLTVV.

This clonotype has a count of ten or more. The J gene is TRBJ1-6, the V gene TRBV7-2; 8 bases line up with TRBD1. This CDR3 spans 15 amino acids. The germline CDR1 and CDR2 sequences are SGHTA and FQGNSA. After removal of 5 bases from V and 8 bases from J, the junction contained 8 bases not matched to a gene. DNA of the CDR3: TGTGCCAGCAGCACGAGTCAGGGGGCTTATTCACCCCTCCACTTT. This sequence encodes CASSTSQGAYSPLHF.

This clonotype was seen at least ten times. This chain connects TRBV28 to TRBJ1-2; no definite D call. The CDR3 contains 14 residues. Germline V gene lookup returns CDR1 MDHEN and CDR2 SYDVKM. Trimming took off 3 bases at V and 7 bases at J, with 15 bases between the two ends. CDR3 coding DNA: TGTGCCAGCAGTTTCACGGGAGGCAAGTCTGGCTACACCTTC. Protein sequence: CASSFTGGKSGYTF.

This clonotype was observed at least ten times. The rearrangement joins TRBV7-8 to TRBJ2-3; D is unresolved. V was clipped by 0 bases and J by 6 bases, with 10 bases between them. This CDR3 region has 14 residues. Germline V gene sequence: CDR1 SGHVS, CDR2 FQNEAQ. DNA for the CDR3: TGTGCCAGCAGCTTAGCCCTTTCCGGGGATACGCAGTATTTT. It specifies CASSLALSGDTQYF.

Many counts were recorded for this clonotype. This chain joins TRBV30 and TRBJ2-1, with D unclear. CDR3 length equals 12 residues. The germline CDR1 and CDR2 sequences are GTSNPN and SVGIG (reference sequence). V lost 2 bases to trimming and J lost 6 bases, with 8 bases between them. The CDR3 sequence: CAWSLASNEQFF. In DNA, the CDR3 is TGTGCCTGGAGTCTGGCATCCAATGAGCAGTTCTTC.